These T cell receptor beta chains were read from a single sample in a study of CD8 T cells in ankylosing spondylitis. TCRdb reprocessed the 5' RACE reads via MiXCR and lists one record per CDR3 protein. Altogether about 840,000 distinct CDR3 sequences are present, around 11% being singletons, with the ten largest covering 0.51%. Sequencing was carried out using blood, either unsorted or a sorted T cell fraction (not recorded which). The source is a male donor with ankylosing spondylitis. Each CDR3 is given with its conserved first and last residue. A D gene is named only where the DNA matches it firmly. The size entry is marked missing in some rows and otherwise reads once, few, many or a size class.

TRBJ1-1,TRBV6-5,few,TRBD1,CASSYLSTGDTEALF,TGTGCCAGCAGTTACTTGAGTACAGGGGACACTGAAGCTCTCTTT
TRBJ2-7,TRBV5-1,few,TRBD2,CASSAGLAGVREQYF,TGCGCCAGCAGCGCGGGACTAGCGGGAGTCCGCGAGCAGTACTTC
TRBJ2-5,TRBV6-1,few,.,CASGGARETQYF,TGTGCCAGCGGGGGGGCACGGGAGACCCAGTACTTC
TRBJ2-7,TRBV5-1,few,TRBD1,CASSLTGVAEQYF,TGCGCCAGCAGCTTGACAGGGGTCGCCGAGCAGTACTTC
TRBJ2-2,TRBV9,few,.,CASSGLRQPGELFF,TGTGCCAGCAGCGGCCTACGTCAGCCCGGGGAGCTGTTTTTT
TRBJ2-1,TRBV20-1,few,.,CSGGRRRSYNEQFF,TGCAGTGGTGGGAGGCGTCGGTCCTACAATGAGCAGTTCTTC
TRBJ1-1,TRBV10-3,few,.,CAISAVGGPSLF,TGTGCCATCAGTGCAGTTGGTGGGCCATCGTTGTTT
TRBJ1-1,TRBV9,.,.,CASSVATLTAGGTEAFF,TGTGCCAGCAGCGTAGCTACCCTGACAGCGGGGGGGACTGAAGCTTTCTTT
TRBJ1-1,TRBV5-1,few,.,CASSPQTGSAEAFF,TGCGCCAGCAGCCCTCAGACAGGTTCCGCTGAAGCTTTCTTT
TRBJ2-5,TRBV7-6,.,TRBD2,CASSLVYSGSGETQYF,TGTGCCAGCAGCTTGGTTTATAGCGGGAGCGGAGAGACCCAGTACTTC
TRBJ1-1,TRBV20-1,few,.,CSAPRRDTNTEAFF,TGCAGTGCTCCGAGGAGGGACACGAACACTGAAGCTTTCTTT
TRBJ1-5,TRBV28,.,.,CASGHLNQPQHF,TGTGCCAGCGGGCATCTTAATCAGCCCCAGCATTTT
TRBJ1-1,TRBV7-9,.,.,CASSLNPPGTEAFF,TGTGCCAGCAGCTTGAATCCCCCGGGCACTGAAGCTTTCTTT
TRBJ2-1,TRBV7-2,.,TRBD2,CASSKLAGNYNEQFF,TGTGCCAGCAGCAAACTAGCGGGGAACTACAATGAGCAGTTCTTC
TRBJ2-1,TRBV20-1,many,TRBD2,CSTLSGGYNEQFF,TGCAGTACACTTAGCGGGGGGTACAATGAGCAGTTCTTC
TRBJ2-3,TRBV10-3,.,.,CAIRPLATDTQYF,TGTGCCATCAGACCTTTAGCAACAGATACGCAGTATTTT
TRBJ2-3,TRBV27,.,.,CASSIRLGTDTQYF,TGTGCCAGCAGCATTAGACTCGGCACAGATACGCAGTATTTT
TRBJ2-1,TRBV4-2,.,.,CASSQVLATGYNEQFF,TGTGCCAGCAGCCAAGTTCTAGCGACTGGCTACAATGAGCAGTTCTTC
TRBJ2-1,TRBV5-1,once,TRBD2,CASSGAGAGYNEQFF,TGCGCCAGCAGCGGAGCGGGAGCGGGGTACAATGAGCAGTTCTTC
TRBJ2-3,TRBV4-2,.,TRBD2,CASSPRLAGGRDTQYF,TGTGCCAGCAGCCCAAGACTAGCGGGAGGGAGAGATACGCAGTATTTT
TRBJ2-2,TRBV11-2,few,.,CASSLGWQGRTGELFF,TGTGCCAGCAGCTTAGGTTGGCAGGGAAGGACCGGGGAGCTGTTTTTT
TRBJ1-6,TRBV4-3,few,.,CASSQEEPGHSYNSPLHF,TGCGCCAGCAGCCAAGAGGAGCCTGGTCACTCCTATAATTCACCCCTCCACTTT
TRBJ2-1,TRBV20-1,few,TRBD2,CSARGGLAGGLTYNEQFF,TGCAGTGCTAGGGGGGGACTAGCGGGAGGCCTTACCTACAATGAGCAGTTCTTC
TRBJ1-3,TRBV12-3/TRBV12-4,.,.,CASSPVYSGNTIYF,TGTGCCAGCAGTCCAGTATACTCTGGAAACACCATATATTTT
TRBJ2-5,TRBV6-1,few,.,CASSPTGLETQYF,TGTGCCAGCAGTCCAACAGGGTTGGAGACCCAGTACTTC
TRBJ2-5,TRBV7-2,few,.,CASSPRLGQTQETQYF,TGTGCCAGCAGCCCTCGCCTAGGACAGACTCAAGAGACCCAGTACTTC
TRBJ2-5,TRBV29-1,many,TRBD1,CSVVRTGVLETQYF,TGCAGCGTCGTTAGAACAGGGGTTTTAGAGACCCAGTACTTC
TRBJ1-2,TRBV7-9,few,.,CASSSRDRAYYGYTF,TGTGCCAGCAGCTCACGAGACCGGGCTTACTATGGCTACACCTTC
TRBJ2-7,TRBV29-1,.,.,CSVLDTSYEQYF,TGCAGCGTTCTGGACACCTCCTACGAGCAGTACTTC
TRBJ1-1,TRBV12-5,few,.,CASGLWGTEAFF,TGTGCTAGTGGTTTATGGGGGACTGAAGCTTTCTTT
TRBJ2-7,TRBV5-5,once,TRBD1,CASSPLWTGGYEQYF,TGTGCCAGCAGCCCTTTGTGGACAGGGGGATACGAGCAGTACTTC
TRBJ2-7,TRBV6-2/TRBV6-3,few,TRBD1,CASRPTGGFYEQYF,TGTGCCAGCAGGCCCACAGGGGGCTTTTACGAGCAGTACTTC
TRBJ1-6,TRBV20-1,few,.,CSARGGFLYNSPLHF,TGCAGTGCTAGAGGCGGGTTTCTCTATAATTCACCCCTCCACTTT
TRBJ2-3,TRBV5-1,.,.,CASSPYSDTTQYF,TGCGCCAGCAGCCCCTACTCCGACACTACGCAGTATTTT
TRBJ1-2,TRBV24-1,.,.,CATSEGQYYGYTF,TGTGCCACCAGTGAAGGGCAGTACTATGGCTACACCTTC
TRBJ2-5,TRBV4-1,once,TRBD1,CASHAGTAIQETQYF,TGCGCCAGCCACGCCGGGACAGCGATCCAAGAGACCCAGTACTTC
TRBJ2-7,TRBV7-2,few,.,CASSPHRGFSYEQYF,TGTGCCAGCAGCCCCCATCGGGGATTCTCCTACGAGCAGTACTTC
TRBJ1-5,TRBV30,.,.,CAWSQDSNQPQHF,TGTGCCTGGAGTCAGGACAGCAATCAGCCCCAGCATTTT
TRBJ2-7,TRBV28,few,TRBD2,CASKGTSGPYEQYF,TGTGCCAGCAAAGGGACTAGCGGCCCCTACGAGCAGTACTTC
TRBJ1-5,TRBV20-1,few,.,CSAPQGTLNQPQHF,TGCAGTGCTCCCCAGGGGACCCTCAATCAGCCCCAGCATTTT
TRBJ2-3,TRBV4-3,.,.,CASSQDRGRIAADTQYF,TGCGCCAGCAGCCAAGATCGGGGTAGAATAGCGGCAGATACGCAGTATTTT
TRBJ1-1,TRBV5-1,few,.,CASSIQSMNTEAFF,TGCGCCAGCAGCATACAGTCCATGAACACTGAAGCTTTCTTT
TRBJ2-7,TRBV28,.,.,CASSLFEGSTGSYEQYF,TGTGCCAGCAGTTTATTTGAGGGGTCAACCGGCTCCTACGAGCAGTACTTC
TRBJ2-7,TRBV29-1,many,.,CSVESQGSYEQYF,TGCAGCGTTGAGTCCCAGGGGTCCTACGAGCAGTACTTC
TRBJ2-2,TRBV7-8,few,TRBD1,CASSSPGRQGKNTGELFF,TGTGCCAGCAGCTCGCCCGGACGACAGGGGAAGAACACCGGGGAGCTGTTTTTT
TRBJ2-1,TRBV5-1,.,TRBD1,CASSSRDRGLGEQFF,TGCGCCAGCAGCTCTCGGGACAGGGGGCTAGGTGAGCAGTTCTTC
TRBJ1-1,TRBV28,.,.,CASSPSQTGNTEAFF,TGTGCCAGCAGTCCCTCCCAGACAGGGAACACTGAAGCTTTCTTT
TRBJ2-4,TRBV12-3/TRBV12-4,.,.,CASSFLQAKNIQYF,TGTGCCAGCAGTTTTTTGCAAGCGAAAAACATTCAGTACTTC
TRBJ2-2,TRBV5-4,few,TRBD2,CASSRLAGVYTGELFF,TGTGCCAGCAGCCGCCTAGCGGGAGTCTACACCGGGGAGCTGTTTTTT
TRBJ2-1,TRBV7-2,many,.,CASRVGGYNEQFF,TGTGCCAGCAGGGTGGGAGGCTACAATGAGCAGTTCTTC
TRBJ2-5,TRBV20-1,.,TRBD2,CSASSGPGLTQYF,TGCAGTGCTAGTAGCGGGCCCGGCTTGACCCAGTACTTC
TRBJ1-1,TRBV7-2,few,.,CASSDSVANTEAFF,TGTGCCAGCAGCGATAGTGTGGCGAACACTGAAGCTTTCTTT
TRBJ1-6,TRBV20-1,.,.,CSAIGQPNSPLHF,TGCAGTGCTATTGGACAGCCAAATTCACCCCTCCACTTT
TRBJ2-1,TRBV9,.,TRBD2,CASSVAGSGGVNEQFF,TGTGCCAGCAGCGTAGCTGGAAGCGGGGGGGTTAATGAGCAGTTCTTC
TRBJ1-2,TRBV4-2,many,.,CASSHMDSPTNYGYTF,TGTGCCAGCAGCCACATGGACAGCCCGACGAACTATGGCTACACCTTC
TRBJ2-6,TRBV12-3/TRBV12-4,.,.,CASRDRARGEPGANVLTF,TGTGCCAGCAGAGATCGTGCCAGGGGGGAACCTGGGGCCAACGTCCTGACTTTC
TRBJ2-2,TRBV5-1,.,TRBD2,CASSVTSGSNTGELFF,TGCGCCAGCAGCGTTACTAGCGGAAGTAACACCGGGGAGCTGTTTTTT